These 11 T cell receptor beta chains were all obtained from the same sample, sequenced in a study of neurological immune-mediated disorders. TCRdb reprocessed the 5' RACE reads with MiXCR, giving one entry per CDR3 protein. The sample yields about 50,000 distinct CDR3 sequences, around 3.1% seen once. The source material was PBMCs. The receptors stem from a man aged 40-50 years with multiple sclerosis.

The table lists this clonotype with many counts. The V call is TRBV20-1, the J call TRBJ2-3, with D perhaps being TRBD1 or TRBD2 (5 bases each). CDR3 length: 11 residues. Germline V gives CDR1 DFQATT, CDR2 SNEGSKA (reference sequence). The CDR3 DNA reads TGCAGCCCAATCGAGGGGGATACGCAGTATTTT. Translation: CSPIEGDTQYF.

This clonotype occurred many times. This sequence joins TRBV20-1 and TRBJ2-1, with 9 bases that match TRBD2. CDR3 length equals 16 residues. The germline V gene has CDR1 DFQATT and CDR2 SNEGSKA (reference sequence). Losses at the gene ends were 0 bases for V and 5 bases for J; bases not matched to a gene: 8. The CDR3 loop is CSARDPAGGDHNEQFF. The CDR3 coding sequence is TGCAGTGCTAGAGATCCAGCGGGGGGCGATCACAATGAGCAGTTCTTC.

This clonotype was detected ten times or more. The chain is built from TRBV11-2 and TRBJ2-7; 10 bases fit TRBD2. The CDR3 contains 19 residues. Trimming at V came to 6 bases and at J to 0 bases, leaving 17 bases not matched to a gene. Germline V gene lookup returns CDR1 SGHAT and CDR2 FQNNGV. The CDR3 reads CASSYHPRGSGGHSYEQYF. DNA of the CDR3: TGTGCCAGCAGTTACCACCCCCGGGGTAGCGGGGGGCACTCCTACGAGCAGTACTTC.

This clonotype showed up many times. The chain uses TRBV20-1 and TRBJ1-1, with D possibly matching TRBD1 (6 bases). Looked up from germline, CDR1 is DFQATT and CDR2 is SNEGSKA (reference sequence). V was trimmed by 6 bases and J by 2 bases, leaving 13 bases between them. The CDR3 spans 13 residues. The CDR3 here is CSAAGQRNTEAFF. The CDR3 DNA reads TGCAGTGCCGCCGGACAGAGAAACACTGAAGCTTTCTTT.

With respect to this clonotype: Given a much more abundant clone one base away, this may be a read error. This rearrangement joins TRBV5-5 to TRBJ2-1, with a tentative D call TRBD2 (5 bases). This CDR3 has 16 amino acids. V was trimmed by 1 base and J by 6 bases, leaving 17 bases between them. Looked up from germline, CDR1 is SGHKS and CDR2 is YYEKEE (reference sequence). CDR3 residues: CASSLSSKSIGNEQFF. CDR3 coding DNA: TGTGCCAGCAGCTTGTCTAGCAAATCGATAGGCAATGAGCAGTTCTTC.

The chain carries TRBV7-9 and TRBJ1-1; TRBD1 might be the D (5 bases). This CDR3 contains 16 residues. Germline CDR1 is SEHNR and CDR2 is FQNEAQ (reference sequence). Trimming took off 5 bases at V and 4 bases at J, with 20 bases between the two ends. CDR3 region: CASSPPGWGMGTEAFF. In DNA form, the CDR3 reads TGTGCCAGCAGCCCACCCGGTTGGGGGATGGGCACTGAAGCTTTCTTT.

This clonotype was counted ten times or more. The chain is built from TRBV10-1 and TRBJ2-3; a weak D match, TRBD2 (5 bases). Germline V CDR1 and CDR2: WNHNN, SYGVQD (reference sequence). V shed 6 bases and J shed 1 base, with 11 bases lying between them. The CDR3 loop spans 14 amino acids. The chain's CDR3 is CASSDTEGTDTQYF. The CDR3 DNA sequence: TGCGCCAGCAGCGACACGGAGGGCACAGATACGCAGTATTTT.

Many counts were recorded for this clonotype. The chain links TRBV5-6 to TRBJ1-5; no definite D call. The germline V gene encodes CDR1 SGHDT and CDR2 YYEEEE. The CDR3 contains 14 residues. Trimming left V 4 bases short and J 0 bases short, with 8 bases between. The CDR3 DNA reads TGTGCCAGCAGCCACCGATATAGCAATCAGCCCCAGCATTTT. Protein product: CASSHRYSNQPQHF. Complete variable domain (other parts from reference TRBV5-6 and TRBJ1-5): DAGVTQSPTHLIKTRGQQVTLRCSPKSGHDTVSWYQQALGQGPQFIFQYYEEEERQRGNFPDRFSGHQFPNYSSELNVNALLLGDSALYLCASSHRYSNQPQHFGDGTRLSIL.

This clonotype has at least ten counts. This sequence joins TRBV5-1 and TRBJ1-5; 7 nucleotides align to TRBD1. CDR1 is SGHRS and CDR2 is YFSETQ in the germline V gene. Trimming removed 0 bases from V and 0 bases from J; junction bases left unmatched: 6. This CDR3 comprises 17 residues. DNA for the CDR3: TGCGCCAGCAGCTTGGCCCGGGACAGATATAGCAATCAGCCCCAGCATTTT. It translates to CASSLARDRYSNQPQHF.

Many counts were recorded for this clonotype. The gene calls are TRBV10-3 and TRBJ2-5, with TRBD2 identical over 7 bases. The CDR3 extends over 17 amino acids. The junction had 10 bases not matched to a gene; V was cut back by 2 bases and J by 1 base. Germline CDR1 is ENHRY and CDR2 is SYGVKD. The CDR3 reads CAISEAPGGGSQETQYF. The CDR3 nucleotides are TGTGCCATCAGTGAGGCCCCTGGGGGAGGGAGCCAAGAGACCCAGTACTTC.

This clonotype was counted ten times or more. The J gene is TRBJ2-5, the V gene TRBV9; D may be TRBD2 (6 bases). Per germline, CDR1 SGDLS and CDR2 YYNGEE. Trimming pared 0 bases from V and 0 bases from J, leaving 15 bases between. The CDR3 spans 17 residues. For the CDR3, the DNA is TGTGCCAGCAGCGTAGGGTGGCCAGCGGGTTACCAAGAGACCCAGTACTTC. Translated, it gives CASSVGWPAGYQETQYF.